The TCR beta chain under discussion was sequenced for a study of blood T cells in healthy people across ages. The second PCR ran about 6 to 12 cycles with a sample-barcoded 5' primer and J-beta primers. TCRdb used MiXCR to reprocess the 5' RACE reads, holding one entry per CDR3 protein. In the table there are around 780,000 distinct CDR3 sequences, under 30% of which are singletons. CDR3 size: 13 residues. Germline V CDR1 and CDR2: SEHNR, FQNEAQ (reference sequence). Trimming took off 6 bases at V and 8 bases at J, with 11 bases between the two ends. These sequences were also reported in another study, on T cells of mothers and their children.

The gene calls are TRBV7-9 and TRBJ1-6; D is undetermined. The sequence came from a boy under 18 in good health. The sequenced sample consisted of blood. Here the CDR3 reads CASSDVGDSPLHF. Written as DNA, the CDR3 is TGTGCCAGCAGTGATGTGGGCGATTCACCCCTCCACTTT. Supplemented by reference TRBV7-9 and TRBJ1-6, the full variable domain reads DTGVSQNPRHKITKRGQNVTFRCDPISEHNRLYWYRQTLGQGPEFLTYFQNEAQLEKSRLLSDRFSAERPKGSFSTLEIQRTEQGDSAMYLCASSDVGDSPLHFGNGTRLTVT.